Each of the 2 T cell receptor beta chains below was sequenced from the same sample in a study of blood T cell repertoires in COVID-19. Some clones are missing from TCRdb's copy, which holds only in-frame ones; the method was immunoSEQ multiplex PCR. The table includes more than 200,000 clones, roughly 86% detected once. Sequencing was carried out using peripheral blood. All receptors come from a woman aged 60-75 years with COVID-19, enrolled during active disease.

The chain uses TRBV3-1 (or the pseudogene TRBV3-2) and TRBJ2-4; 7 bases agree with TRBD1. V gave up 1 base and J gave up 6 bases; unmatched junction bases: 0. CDR3 size: 13 residues. The V gene's germline CDR1 is LGHDT and CDR2 YNNKEL (reference sequence). CDR3 in amino acids: CASSQGQGNIQYF. The CDR3 region has the DNA TGTGCCAGCAGCCAAGGACAGGGAAACATTCAGTACTTC.

The V call is TRBV15, the J call TRBJ1-5; possibly TRBD1 for D (6 bases). V lost 1 base and J lost 7, with 14 bases in between. This CDR3 comprises 15 residues. Germline CDR1 and CDR2: LNHNV and YYDKDF (reference sequence). Here the CDR3 reads CATSRGGQGNQPQHF. CDR3 DNA: TGTGCCACCAGCAGAGGGGGGCAGGGAAACCAGCCCCAGCATTTT.